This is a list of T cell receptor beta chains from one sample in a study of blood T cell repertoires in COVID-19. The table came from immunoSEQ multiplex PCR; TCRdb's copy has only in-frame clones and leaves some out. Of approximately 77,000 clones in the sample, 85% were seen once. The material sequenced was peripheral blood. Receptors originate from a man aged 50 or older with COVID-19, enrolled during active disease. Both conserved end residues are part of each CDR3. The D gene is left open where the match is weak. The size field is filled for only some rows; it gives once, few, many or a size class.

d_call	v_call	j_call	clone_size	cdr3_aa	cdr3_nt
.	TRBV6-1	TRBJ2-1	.	CASSDPDNEQFF	TGTGCCAGCAGTGATCCAGACAATGAGCAGTTCTTC
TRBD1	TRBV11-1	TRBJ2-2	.	CASSPRQGRTGELFF	TGTGCCAGCAGCCCTCGACAGGGAAGGACCGGGGAGCTGTTTTTT
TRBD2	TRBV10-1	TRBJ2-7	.	CASSKGTSGYYEQYF	TGCGCCAGCAGCAAGGGGACTAGCGGCTACTACGAGCAGTACTTC
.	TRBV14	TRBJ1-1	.	CASSQRPGGIMNTEAFF	TGTGCCAGCAGCCAAAGGCCGGGGGGAATCATGAACACTGAAGCTTTCTTT
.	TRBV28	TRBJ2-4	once	CASRDTIAKNIQYF	TGTGCCAGCAGAGACACCATAGCCAAAAACATTCAGTACTTC
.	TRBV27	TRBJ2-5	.	CASTAGLRETQYF	TGTGCCAGCACCGCTGGCTTGCGGGAGACCCAGTACTTC
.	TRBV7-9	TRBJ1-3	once	CASSPGGGVGNTIYF	TGTGCCAGCAGCCCTGGAGGAGGGGTAGGAAACACCATATATTTT
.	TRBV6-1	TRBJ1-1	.	CASSETRGGAFF	TGTGCCAGCAGTGAAACCCGGGGGGGAGCTTTCTTT
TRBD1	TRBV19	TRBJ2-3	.	CASSIGGQGLNTQYF	TGTGCCAGTAGTATCGGAGGACAGGGATTGAATACGCAGTATTTT
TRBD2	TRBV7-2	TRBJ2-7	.	CASSLRLAGGYEQYF	TGTGCCAGCAGCTTGCGACTAGCGGGAGGGTACGAGCAGTACTTC
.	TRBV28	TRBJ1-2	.	CASSLGGDGNGYTF	TGTGCCAGCAGTTTAGGGGGGGATGGAAATGGCTACACCTTC
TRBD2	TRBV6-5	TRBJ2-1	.	CASSLGGGVNNEQFF	TGTGCCAGCAGTCTCGGGGGAGGGGTAAACAATGAGCAGTTCTTC
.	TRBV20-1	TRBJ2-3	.	CSAAHTDTQYF	TGCAGTGCAGCCCACACAGATACGCAGTATTTT
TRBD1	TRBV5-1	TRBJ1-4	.	CASSAGTGSEKLFF	TGCGCCAGCAGCGCCGGGACAGGGTCTGAAAAACTGTTTTTT
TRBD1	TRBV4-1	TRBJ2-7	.	CASSLRQGTYEQYF	TGCGCCAGCAGCCTACGACAGGGGACGTACGAGCAGTACTTC
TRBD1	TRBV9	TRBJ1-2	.	CASSVDNRGNGYTF	TGTGCCAGCAGCGTAGATAACAGGGGGAATGGCTACACCTTC
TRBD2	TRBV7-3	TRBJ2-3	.	CASSSGTSWTDTQYF	TGTGCCAGCAGCTCGGGGACTAGTTGGACAGATACGCAGTATTTT
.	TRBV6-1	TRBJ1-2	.	CASSEQGIYGYTF	TGTGCCAGCAGTGAACAGGGAATCTATGGCTACACCTTC
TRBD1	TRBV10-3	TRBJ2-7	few	CAIRTGGNSYEQYF	TGTGCCATCAGGACAGGGGGGAACTCCTACGAGCAGTACTTC
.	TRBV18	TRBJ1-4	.	CASSADRQYEKLFF	TGTGCCAGCTCAGCCGATCGACAGTATGAAAAACTGTTTTTT
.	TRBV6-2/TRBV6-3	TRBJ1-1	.	CASSYPAGLNTEAFF	TGTGCCAGCAGTTACCCGGCAGGGCTGAACACTGAAGCTTTCTTT
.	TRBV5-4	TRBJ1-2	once	CASSNQGIGGYTF	TGTGCCAGCAGCAACCAGGGTATAGGGGGCTACACCTTC
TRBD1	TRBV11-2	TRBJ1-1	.	CASNPPRGYTEAFF	TGTGCCAGCAACCCGCCCAGGGGGTACACTGAAGCTTTCTTT
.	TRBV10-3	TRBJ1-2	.	CAISELDQSGGYTF	TGTGCCATCAGTGAGTTAGACCAGAGCGGAGGCTACACCTTC